Shown below are 31 T cell receptor beta chains from a single sample sequenced in a study of post-analysis software for immune sequencing data. cDNA libraries of TCR beta carried unique molecular identifiers. TCRdb reprocessed the PCR reads via MiXCR and lists one record per CDR3 protein. In the table there are around 190,000 distinct CDR3 sequences, 25% to 30% of which are singletons. Findings and limits, study-wide: Roughly 5 TRBV segments, including TRBV5-6, TRBV5-1 and TRBV20-1, were more frequent in patients than controls.

Which antigens these TCRs recognize remains unknown. The specimen sequenced was blood. The receptors were gathered from a girl younger than 18 with multiple sclerosis.

Turning to this clonotype: This may come from a read error, since a much larger clone is one base off. V gene TRBV6-5 combines with J gene TRBJ1-1, with D tentatively TRBD1 (6 bases). The CDR3 runs to 14 residues. The V gene's germline CDR1 is MNHEY and CDR2 SVGAGI. The DNA for the CDR3 is TGTGACAGCAGTTACTCGGGACAGAACACTGAAGCTTTCTTT. Its translation is CDSSYSGQNTEAFF.

The chain joins TRBV6-5 to TRBJ2-1; D is perhaps TRBD1 or TRBD2 (5 bases each). The tail of the sequence fits TRBJ2-7 better, so the J call may be wrong. This CDR3 comprises 14 residues. Looked up from germline, CDR1 is MNHEY and CDR2 is SVGAGI. The CDR3 protein is CASSRDPTYNEQYF. The DNA of the CDR3 is TGTGCCAGCAGTCGGGACCCCACCTACAATGAGCAGTACTTC.

The sample holds a few counts of this clonotype. This may arise from a read error, as a much more abundant clone is one base away. V gene TRBV29-1 combines with J gene TRBJ2-6; 7 bases align to TRBD1. Germline lookup yields CDR1 SQVTM and CDR2 ANQGSEA. This CDR3 has 14 residues. CDR3 amino acids: CSVDTGAGANVRTF. The CDR3 nucleotides read TGCAGCGTGGACACAGGGGCTGGGGCCAACGTCCGGACTTTC.

A few counts support this clonotype. The gene calls are TRBV13 and TRBJ1-1, with D possibly TRBD1 on 5 matching bases. Trimming removed 3 bases at V and 8 bases at J, with 13 bases between. CDR3 size: 13 residues. Germline values: CDR1 PRHDT, CDR2 FYEKMQ (reference sequence). The CDR3 nucleotides read TGTGCCAGCAGCTTGGGGCAGGGCCGAGAAGCTTTCTTT. It specifies CASSLGQGREAFF.

This clonotype was counted ten times or more. This chain connects TRBV3-1 to TRBJ2-7, with D uncertain. Per germline, CDR1 LGHDT and CDR2 YNNKEL (reference sequence). V lost 0 bases, J lost 2 bases, and 8 bases lay in between. The CDR3 has 14 residues. The CDR3 coding sequence is TGTGCCAGCAGCCAAGATTTCGGCACCTACGAGCAGTACTTC. It specifies CASSQDFGTYEQYF.

This clonotype was counted many times. This chain connects TRBV7-2 to TRBJ1-2, with D possibly matching TRBD1 (6 bases). Trimming left V 7 bases short and J 4 bases short, with 22 bases between. The CDR3 covers 16 residues. Germline V gives CDR1 SGHTA, CDR2 FQGNSA. In DNA, the CDR3 is TGTGCCAGCACCCCACAAGGTGGGGGGCGAGGCTATGGCTACACCTTC. Protein product: CASTPQGGGRGYGYTF.

Worth noting for this clonotype: The junction and the germline gene differ at one end; a read error may be behind it. This sequence joins TRBV20-1 and TRBJ2-1; 7 positions match TRBD2. CDR1 DFQATT and CDR2 SNEGSKA come from the germline V gene (reference sequence). The CDR3 spans 19 residues. The CDR3 loop is CSARDRRYSGVSSYNEHFF. The CDR3 bases are TGCAGTGCTAGAGATCGCCGGTACAGCGGGGTGAGCTCCTACAATGAGCATTTCTTC.

V and J are TRBV5-5 and TRBJ2-7; D is tentatively TRBD1 or TRBD2 (5 bases each). This CDR3 region has 14 residues. From germline, CDR1 is SGHKS and CDR2 YYEKEE (reference sequence). V lost 6 bases to trimming and J lost 6 bases, with 19 bases between them. The CDR3 region has the DNA TGTGCCAGCAACCCAGGGATGAGGGAAACCGAGCAGTACTTC. Residues: CASNPGMRETEQYF.

Many counts were recorded for this clonotype. J is TRBJ2-3 and V is TRBV20-1, with D possibly being TRBD1 or TRBD2 (5 bases each). The CDR3 runs to 11 residues. The germline gives CDR1 DFQATT, CDR2 SNEGSKA (reference sequence). V lost 8 bases and J 2 bases, leaving 8 bases between the germline ends. The CDR3 reads CSSGTTDTQYF. The CDR3 DNA reads TGCAGTTCCGGGACCACAGATACGCAGTATTTT.

In the case of this clonotype: A junction boundary mismatches the germline segment, possibly from a read error. CDR3 protein: CASSQGIRGGAHERFF. The CDR3 DNA is TGTGCCAGCAGCCAAGGGATCCGCGGGGGGGCACATGAGCGGTTCTTC. This chain uses TRBV14 with TRBJ2-1; 9 nucleotides align to TRBD2. The germline gives CDR1 SGHDN, CDR2 FVKESK. The CDR3 consists of 16 residues.

As concerns this clonotype: One end of the junction does not line up with germline, which may come from a read error. The genes are TRBV6-2 or TRBV6-3 and TRBJ2-3, with D maybe TRBD1 (5 bases). There are 16 residues in the CDR3. Germline assignment: CDR1 MNHEY and CDR2 SVGEGT. CDR3 bases: TGTGCCAGCAGTTACTCGAGCAGGTCAAGCACAGGTACGCAGTATTTT. Protein: CASSYSSRSSTGTQYF.

This clonotype appeared many times. The J gene is TRBJ2-5, the V gene TRBV7-8; no definite D call. V lost 5 bases, J lost 1 base, and 11 bases lay in between. The CDR3 totals 14 residues. Per germline, CDR1 SGHVS and CDR2 FQNEAQ. DNA of the CDR3: TGTGCCAGCAGCGGAAAAGAGGTCCAAGAGACCCAGTACTTC. Its translation: CASSGKEVQETQYF.

The chain joins TRBV24-1 to TRBJ2-7, with 7 bases that match TRBD2. The germline gives CDR1 KGHDR, CDR2 SFDVKD. This CDR3 contains 12 residues. The V and J ends lost 3 bases and 5 bases, in that order; junction bases with no gene match: 0. CDR3 amino acids: CATSDAGDEQYF. For the CDR3, the DNA is TGTGCCACCAGTGATGCGGGGGACGAGCAGTACTTC.

The chain couples TRBV7-9 to TRBJ2-4, with 8 bases identical to TRBD2. Germline CDR1 reads SEHNR; CDR2 reads FQNEAQ (reference sequence). Germline trimming cut 1 base from V and 0 bases from J; bases unmatched to any gene: 14. CDR3 length: 20 residues. Here the CDR3 DNA reads TGTGCCAGCAGCTTAGATTTCGGACAGAAAGCGGGGGTAGCCAAAAACATTCAGTACTTC. Translated, it gives CASSLDFGQKAGVAKNIQYF.

Many counts were recorded for this clonotype. The genes are TRBV6-4 and TRBJ2-1; possible D gene TRBD1, 5 bases. The germline CDR1 and CDR2 sequences are MRHNA and SNTAGT. The CDR3 consists of 13 residues. V was pared by 5 bases and J by 9 bases, with 14 bases between. CDR3 sequence reads: CASSSQAQGEQFF. CDR3 in DNA: TGTGCCAGCAGTAGCCAGGCGCAGGGTGAGCAGTTCTTC.

This clonotype occurred many times. The chain uses TRBV4-2 and TRBJ1-6; tentatively, D is TRBD1 (6 bases). The CDR3 extends over 17 amino acids. V gave up 2 bases and J gave up 8 bases, with 19 bases separating them. Germline V CDR1 and CDR2: LGHNA, YNFKEQ. CDR3 residues: CASSQSVLGGEYSPLHF. The DNA for the CDR3 is TGTGCCAGCAGCCAATCGGTGCTGGGGGGCGAGTATTCACCCCTCCACTTT.

This chain joins TRBV14 and TRBJ2-5; 7 nucleotides agree with TRBD1. CDR1 is SGHDN, CDR2 FVKESK, per germline. The CDR3 consists of 16 residues. Germline trimming cut 4 bases from V and 1 base from J; bases unmatched to any gene: 9. CDR3: CASSPPTGNFQETQYF. Written as DNA, the CDR3 is TGTGCCAGCAGCCCTCCGACAGGGAATTTCCAAGAGACCCAGTACTTC.

This clonotype was seen many times. This chain connects TRBV28 to TRBJ2-7; 10 nucleotides line up with TRBD2. Trimming cost V 4 bases and J 4 bases; bases outside gene matches: 7. The CDR3 contains 15 residues. Per the germline V gene, CDR1 is MDHEN and CDR2 is SYDVKM. CDR3 protein: CASSYPSGSWYEQYF. The CDR3 DNA sequence: TGTGCCAGCAGTTACCCTAGCGGGAGTTGGTACGAGCAGTACTTC.

This clonotype was recorded at least ten times. V gene TRBV10-3 combines with J gene TRBJ2-3; 11 bases are a match to TRBD2. The V gene's germline CDR1 is ENHRY and CDR2 SYGVKD. This CDR3 contains 16 residues. The junction had 2 bases not matched to a gene; V was cut back by 0 bases and J by 3 bases. The CDR3 sequence: CAISESASGRTDTQYF. CDR3 DNA sequence: TGTGCCATCAGTGAGTCCGCTAGCGGGAGGACAGATACGCAGTATTTT.

The V call is TRBV6-5, the J call TRBJ1-1; D is undetermined. CDR1 and CDR2 from the germline V gene are MNHEY and SVGAGI. V lost 2 bases to trimming and J lost 5 bases, with 9 bases between them. The CDR3 contains 13 residues. The CDR3 sequence: CASSYGQMTEAFF. DNA for the CDR3: TGTGCCAGCAGTTACGGTCAGATGACTGAAGCTTTCTTT.

The table lists this clonotype with many counts. The CDR3 sequence: CASSERQVGYNEQFF. The CDR3 DNA reads as TGTGCCAGCAGTGAAAGACAGGTTGGTTACAATGAGCAGTTCTTC. The V gene is TRBV6-1, the J gene TRBJ2-1; TRBD1 might be the D (6 bases). In germline, CDR1 is MNHNS, CDR2 SASEGT. V gave up 2 bases and J gave up 4 bases, with 12 bases separating them. The CDR3 sequence is 15 residues long.

This chain connects TRBV12-3 or TRBV12-4 to TRBJ2-5, with 10 bases fitting TRBD1. The last part of the DNA fits TRBJ2-7 better; the J call may be wrong. CDR3 size: 14 residues. The CDR3 nucleotides read TGTGCCAGCCGCAGAGGGACAGGGGAACACGAGCAGTACTTC. It codes for CASRRGTGEHEQYF.

This clonotype has a count of ten or more. The J gene is TRBJ2-7, the V gene TRBV9; tentatively, D is TRBD1 or TRBD2 (5 bases each). Germline CDR1 is SGDLS and CDR2 is YYNGEE. The V gene lost 0 bases and the J gene lost 1 base, with 8 bases spanning the gap. This CDR3 is 14 amino acids long. The CDR3 sequence: CASSVVEGSYEQYF. DNA of the CDR3: TGTGCCAGCAGCGTAGTAGAGGGGTCCTACGAGCAGTACTTC.

V is TRBV12-3 or TRBV12-4 and J is TRBJ2-2, with TRBD1 matching 7 bases. The CDR3 sequence is 16 residues long. V trimming: 5 bases; J trimming: 5 bases; junction bases outside the gene matches: 11. The CDR3, as DNA: TGTGCCAGCAGTCGCTGTGGCAGGGGGTGGACCGGGGAGCTGTTTTTT. Translated: CASSRCGRGWTGELFF.

This clonotype has at least ten counts. This chain joins TRBV5-1 and TRBJ2-4; possibly TRBD1 for D (6 bases). Germline V gene sequence: CDR1 SGHRS, CDR2 YFSETQ. Trimming stripped 3 bases from V and 1 base from J, with 14 bases between. CDR3 length equals 16 residues. The CDR3 sequence is CASSSPQGYAKNIQYF. In nucleotides, the CDR3 is TGCGCCAGCAGCTCCCCACAGGGATACGCCAAAAACATTCAGTACTTC.

This clonotype has just a few counts. Here the CDR3 reads CSVDAPMNTEAFF. DNA of the CDR3: TGCAGCGTTGATGCACCGATGAACACTGAAGCTTTCTTT. V is TRBV29-1 and J is TRBJ1-1; D is unresolved. The V end lost 3 bases, the J end lost 0 bases, and 8 bases lay between the germline ends. Germline V gene lookup returns CDR1 SQVTM and CDR2 ANQGSEA. This CDR3 has 13 amino acids. Full variable domain (remainder filled in from reference TRBV29-1 and TRBJ1-1): SAVISQKPSRDICQRGTSLTIQCQVDSQVTMMFWYRQQPGQSLTLIATANQGSEATYESGFVIDKFPISRPNLTFSTLTVSNMSPEDSSIYLCSVDAPMNTEAFFGQGTRLTVV.

This rearrangement joins TRBV6-6 to TRBJ2-7; a weak D match, TRBD2 (5 bases). Trimming cost V 8 bases and J 2 bases, with 10 bases left between them. In germline, CDR1 is MNHNY, CDR2 SVGAGI (reference sequence). The CDR3 covers 12 residues. CDR3 amino acids: CASEGRPYEQYF. CDR3 bases: TGTGCCAGCGAGGGTCGCCCCTACGAGCAGTACTTC.

This clonotype was seen a handful of times. Possible read error: a much larger clone is one base away. V gene TRBV12-3 or TRBV12-4 combines with J gene TRBJ2-7, with TRBD1 matching over 8 bases. The junction had 6 bases not matched to a gene; V was cut back by 3 bases and J by 5 bases. The CDR3 has 14 amino acids. Written as DNA, the CDR3 is TGTGCCAGCAGTTTGGAGGACAGGGTAAACGAGCAGTACTTC. The encoded protein is CASSLEDRVNEQYF.

This clonotype was counted once. This chain links TRBV10-3 with TRBJ1-1; no clear D. This CDR3 region has 14 residues. From germline, CDR1 is ENHRY and CDR2 SYGVKD. The V gene lost 0 bases and the J gene lost 7 bases, with 12 bases spanning the gap. The CDR3 sequence is CAISESEGRIEAFF. In nucleotides, the CDR3 is TGTGCCATCAGTGAGTCGGAGGGTAGGATTGAAGCTTTCTTT.

This clonotype was seen a handful of times. A read error is possible here, since a much larger clone lies one base away. The chain carries TRBV20-1 and TRBJ2-4, with D perhaps being TRBD1 or TRBD2 (5 bases each). Looked up from germline, CDR1 is DFQATT and CDR2 is SNEGSKA (reference sequence). V shed 6 bases and J shed 8 bases, with 23 bases lying between them. The CDR3 sequence is 15 residues long. The CDR3 DNA reads TGCAGTGCAACCCCCCCGTGGCTGAGGGGAGACATTCAGTACTTC. Amino acid sequence: CSATPPWLRGDIQYF.

This clonotype has at least ten counts. The gene calls are TRBV29-1 and TRBJ1-1; D is uncertain. V lost 7 bases, J lost 1 base, and 13 bases lay in between. CDR3 length equals 13 residues. Germline V gives CDR1 SQVTM, CDR2 ANQGSEA. The CDR3: CSAAEGTNTEAFF. The CDR3 DNA follows: TGCAGCGCTGCGGAGGGAACGAACACTGAAGCTTTCTTT.